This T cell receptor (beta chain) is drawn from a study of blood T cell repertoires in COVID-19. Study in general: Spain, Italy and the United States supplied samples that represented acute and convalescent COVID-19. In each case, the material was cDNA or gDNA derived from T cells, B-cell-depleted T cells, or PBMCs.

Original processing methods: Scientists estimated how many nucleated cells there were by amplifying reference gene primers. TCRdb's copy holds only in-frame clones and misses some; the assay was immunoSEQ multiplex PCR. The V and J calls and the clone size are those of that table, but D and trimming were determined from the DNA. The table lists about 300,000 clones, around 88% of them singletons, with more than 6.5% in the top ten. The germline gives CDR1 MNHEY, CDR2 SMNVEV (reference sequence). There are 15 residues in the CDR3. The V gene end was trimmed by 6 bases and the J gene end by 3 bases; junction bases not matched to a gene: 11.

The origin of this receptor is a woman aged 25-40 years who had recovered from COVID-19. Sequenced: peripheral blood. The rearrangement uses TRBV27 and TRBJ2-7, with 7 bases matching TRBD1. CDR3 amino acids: CASRNSGTVNYEQYF. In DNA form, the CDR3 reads TGTGCCAGCAGAAACTCCGGGACAGTGAACTACGAGCAGTACTTC.